This TCR beta chain derives from a study of cytomegalovirus exposure and HLA in healthy donors. Study results and caveats: The classifier, whose performance was assessed in both the original and validation cohorts, reportedly diagnosed cytomegalovirus status with high specificity and sensitivity. Researchers catalogued under 200 TCR beta chains as cytomegalovirus-associated. Across donors, most TCRs were seen rarely, yet some public ones were widespread.

About this clone: Its antigen is unidentified.

Method: immunoSEQ multiplex PCR; TCRdb's copy keeps in-frame clones and lacks some. The repertoire holds some 77,000 clones, with just under 95% as singletons. The donors were part of the roughly 120-subject validation cohort, which stood apart from the roughly 700-subject first cohort. Germline V CDR1 and CDR2: LNHDA, SQIVND (reference sequence). V trimming: 6 bases; J trimming: 3 bases; junction bases outside the gene matches: 6. CDR3 length: 15 amino acids. The chain carries TRBV19 and TRBJ1-3; 9 bases are shared with TRBD1. The sequence was obtained from a man between 18 and 35 years old in good health and CMV-seropositive. What was sequenced was PBMCs. CDR3 in DNA: TGTGCCAGTAGCGACAGGGGGAGAAGTGGAAACACCATATATTTT. Protein product: CASSDRGRSGNTIYF.